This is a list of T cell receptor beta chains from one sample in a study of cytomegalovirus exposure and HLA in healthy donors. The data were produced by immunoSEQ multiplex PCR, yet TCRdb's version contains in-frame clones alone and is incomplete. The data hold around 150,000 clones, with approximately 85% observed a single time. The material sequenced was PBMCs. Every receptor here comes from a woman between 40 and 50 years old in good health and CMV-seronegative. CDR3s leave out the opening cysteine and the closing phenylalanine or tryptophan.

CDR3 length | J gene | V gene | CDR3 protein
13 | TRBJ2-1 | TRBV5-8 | ASSLRGGVYNEQF
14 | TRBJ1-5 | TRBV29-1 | SVVVQGGAGRQPQH
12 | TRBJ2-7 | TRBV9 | ASTEGTGIGEQY
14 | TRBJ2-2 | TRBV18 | ASSPVGGSDTGELF
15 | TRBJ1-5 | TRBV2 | ASSEGARQGRIQPQH
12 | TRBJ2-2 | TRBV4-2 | ASSHLGGTGELF
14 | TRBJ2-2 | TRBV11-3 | ASSLTRGGRAGELF
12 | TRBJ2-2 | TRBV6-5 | ASSEEPSTGELF
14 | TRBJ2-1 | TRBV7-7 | ASSPIPRTSYNEQF
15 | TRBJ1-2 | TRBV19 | ASTVTGAAGEWNGYT
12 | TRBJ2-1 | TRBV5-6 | ASSPFRREDEQF
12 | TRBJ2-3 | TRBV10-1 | ASSEQGARDTQY
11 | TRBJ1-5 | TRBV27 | ASSFFQNQPQH
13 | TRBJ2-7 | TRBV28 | ASSLSKTGTYEQY
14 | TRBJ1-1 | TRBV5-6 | ASSPMGQGANTEAF
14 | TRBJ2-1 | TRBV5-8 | ASSPPPAAPRDEQF
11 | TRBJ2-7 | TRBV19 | ASSSKAGGEQY
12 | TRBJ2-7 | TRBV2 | ASSVGGFGYEQY
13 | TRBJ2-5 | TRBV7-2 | ASREEPVGPGTQY
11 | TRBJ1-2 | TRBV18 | ASSRQGGDGYT
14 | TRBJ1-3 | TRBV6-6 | ASSYGGRNSGNTIY
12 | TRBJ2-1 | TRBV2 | ASSVDGQGHEQF
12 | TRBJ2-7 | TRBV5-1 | ASSLGGDSYEQY
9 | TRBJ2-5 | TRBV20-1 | RAGYQETQY
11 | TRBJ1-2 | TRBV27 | ASRTTGYGGYT
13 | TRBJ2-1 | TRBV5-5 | ASLRAGASGNEQF
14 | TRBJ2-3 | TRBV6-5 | ASSSARTGSTDTQY
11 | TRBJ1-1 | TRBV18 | ASWGVSPTEAF
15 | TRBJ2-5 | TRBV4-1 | ASSETRGSRYQETQY
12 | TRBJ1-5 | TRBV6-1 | ASSPGQVDQPQH
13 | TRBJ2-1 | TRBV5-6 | ASSWREGGGYEQF
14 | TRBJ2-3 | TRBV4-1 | ASSQGGLGLGDTQY
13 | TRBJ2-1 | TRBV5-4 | ASSWDRNSYNEQF
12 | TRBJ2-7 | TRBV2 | AGLAGGPDAEQY
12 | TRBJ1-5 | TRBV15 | ATSDDRGGQPQH
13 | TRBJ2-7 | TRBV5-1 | ASSLGPGTGYEQY
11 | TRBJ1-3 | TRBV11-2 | ASKRQSGNTIY
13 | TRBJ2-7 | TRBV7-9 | ASSFGTATSYEQY
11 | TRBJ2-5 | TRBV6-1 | ASRETLLGAQY
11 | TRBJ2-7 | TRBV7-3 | ASSPDRGHEQY
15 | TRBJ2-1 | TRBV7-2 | ASSLDFQTSGGNEQF
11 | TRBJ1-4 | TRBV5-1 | ASSLERSEKLF
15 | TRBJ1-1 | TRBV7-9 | SSSDPPDRVKNTEAF
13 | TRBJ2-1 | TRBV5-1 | ASSLEGSGDNEQF
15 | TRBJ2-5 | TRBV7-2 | ASSLRAGGLPQETQY
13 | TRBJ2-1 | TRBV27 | ASSLWAGTYNEQF
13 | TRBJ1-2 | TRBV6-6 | ASTLAPPESYGYT
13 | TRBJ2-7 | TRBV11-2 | ASSLDHSGFYEQY
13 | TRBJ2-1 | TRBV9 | ASSAGGSSYNEQF
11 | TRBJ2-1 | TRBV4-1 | ASSQGLTGKQF